This entry lists 9 T cell receptor beta chains sequenced from one sample in a study of CD8+CD57+ T cells in acquired aplastic anemia. Both TCR beta VDJ combination and CDR3 sequence profiling were carried out. Genomic DNA was the template for this profiling. TCRdb analysed the reads with MiXCR anew, one entry per CDR3 protein. The repertoire has hundreds of thousands of distinct CDR3 sequences, around 82% of them found once; the top ten carry roughly two fifths. Patients sequenced had flow cytometry evidence of CD8+CD57+ cell expansion. Sequencing used sorted CD4+, CD8+, or CD8+CD57+ T cells (not recorded which) from PBMCs. The source of these receptors is a human donor with aplastic anemia.

The chain joins TRBV7-3 to TRBJ1-1; TRBD1 might be the D (6 bases). The CDR3 contains 14 residues. V was clipped by 2 bases and J by 4 bases, with 11 bases between them. Per the germline V gene, CDR1 is SGHTA and CDR2 is FQGTGA. This chain's CDR3 is CASSLEAGVTEAFF. Written as DNA, the CDR3 is TGTGCCAGCAGCTTAGAGGCAGGGGTCACTGAAGCTTTCTTT. Combining the CDR3 with reference TRBV7-3 and TRBJ1-1 gives the whole variable domain GAGVSQTPSNKVTEKGKYVELRCDPISGHTALYWYRQSLGQGPEFLIYFQGTGAADDSGLPNDRFFAVRPEGSVSTLKIQRTERGDSAVYLCASSLEAGVTEAFFGQGTRLTVV.

The rearrangement links TRBV15 to TRBJ2-7; D possibly uses TRBD1 or TRBD2 (5 bases each). The V gene lost 6 bases and the J gene lost 9 bases, with 21 bases spanning the gap. The CDR3 extends over 14 amino acids. Germline V gives CDR1 LNHNV, CDR2 YYDKDF (reference sequence). As DNA, the CDR3 is TGTGCCACCAGGAGGGGCTCCAGCCAAGATACGCAGTACTTC. The encoded protein is CATRRGSSQDTQYF.

J is TRBJ2-3 and V is TRBV7-2; the D is unclear. CDR1 and CDR2 from the germline V gene are SGHTA and FQGNSA. This CDR3 has 14 residues. Trimming removed 0 bases at V and 12 bases at J, with 16 bases between. Here the CDR3 DNA reads TGTGCCAGCAGCTTAGCGGGTGGCCCTGTTACACAGTATTTT. The encoded protein is CASSLAGGPVTQYF.

The V and J genes are TRBV2 and TRBJ1-1; D ambiguous. The CDR3 is made up of 15 amino acids. Trimming shortened V by 6 bases and J by 12 bases, and 26 bases separated the two germline ends. Per germline, CDR1 SNHLY and CDR2 FYNNEI. The CDR3 region is CASSDGGTDTQYSFF. The DNA of the CDR3 is TGTGCCAGCAGCGACGGTGGCACAGATACGCAGTATTCTTTCTTT.

This sequence joins TRBV7-9 and TRBJ2-1, with 9 bases aligning to TRBD2. J lost 9 bases, V lost 2 bases, and 11 bases had no gene match. The CDR3 contains 16 residues. CDR1 is SEHNR, CDR2 FQNEAQ, per germline (reference sequence). The CDR3: CASSLQGSGGSGEQFF. The CDR3 region has the DNA TGTGCCAGCAGCTTACAAGGCAGCGGGGGGAGCGGTGAGCAGTTCTTC.

The V and J genes are TRBV7-8 and TRBJ2-7; no firm D call. The CDR3 contains 18 residues. Trimming removed 3 bases from V and 1 base from J, with 22 bases in between. Germline V gene sequence: CDR1 SGHVS, CDR2 FQNEAQ. CDR3 coding DNA: TGTGCCAGCAGCTTTCATGGAGACGCCACTACCCTTTCCTACGAGCAGTACGTC. Encoded protein: CASSFHGDATTLSYEQYV.

This clonotype was observed once. The CDR3 DNA reads as TGTGCCAGCACGGCAGGGGTTGATTCACCCCTCCACTTT. Its protein is CASTAGVDSPLHF. The chain employs TRBV2 and TRBJ1-6, with D maybe TRBD1 (6 bases). V lost 7 bases, J lost 8 bases, and 12 bases lay in between. Germline V CDR1 and CDR2: SNHLY, FYNNEI. This CDR3 comprises 13 residues.

As for this clonotype: It is likely a read error, because the conserved phenylalanine at the end of the CDR3 is missing. The limits of the CDR3 on the DNA are not certain, so only TCRdb's listed CDR3 is given. This chain's CDR3 is CASSLVPGGRYFV. The V gene is TRBV7-9, the J gene TRBJ1-2; the table's D call, TRBD1, was not checked against the DNA. The CDR3 totals 13 residues, both ends included. Germline V gene data show CDR1 as SEHNR and CDR2 as FQNEAQ (reference sequence).

The rearrangement uses TRBV7-9 and TRBJ2-7, with D perhaps assigned TRBD1 or TRBD2 (5 bases each). CDR1 and CDR2 (germline): SEHNR, FQNEAQ (reference sequence). V lost 0 bases to trimming and J lost 2 bases, with 5 bases between them. This CDR3 has 13 residues. CDR3 bases: TGTGCCAGCAGCTTAGCGGGGGCCTACGAGCAGTACTTC. This sequence encodes CASSLAGAYEQYF.